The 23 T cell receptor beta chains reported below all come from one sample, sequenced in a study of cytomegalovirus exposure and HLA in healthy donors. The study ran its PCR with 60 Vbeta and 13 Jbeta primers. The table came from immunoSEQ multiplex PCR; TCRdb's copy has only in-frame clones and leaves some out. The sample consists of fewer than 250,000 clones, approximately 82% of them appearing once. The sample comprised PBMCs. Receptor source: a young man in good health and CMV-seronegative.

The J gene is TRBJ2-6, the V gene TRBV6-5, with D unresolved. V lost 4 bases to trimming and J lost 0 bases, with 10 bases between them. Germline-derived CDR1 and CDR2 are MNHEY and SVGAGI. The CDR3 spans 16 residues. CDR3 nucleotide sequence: TGTGCCAGCAGTTCCTCGAGCCTCTCTGGGGCCAACGTCCTGACTTTC. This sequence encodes CASSSSSLSGANVLTF.

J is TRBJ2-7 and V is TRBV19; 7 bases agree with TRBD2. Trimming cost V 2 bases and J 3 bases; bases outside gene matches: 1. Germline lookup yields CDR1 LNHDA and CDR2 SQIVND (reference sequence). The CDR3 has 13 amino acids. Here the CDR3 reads CASSIQRDYEQYF. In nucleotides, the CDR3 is TGTGCCAGTAGTATACAGCGGGACTACGAGCAGTACTTC.

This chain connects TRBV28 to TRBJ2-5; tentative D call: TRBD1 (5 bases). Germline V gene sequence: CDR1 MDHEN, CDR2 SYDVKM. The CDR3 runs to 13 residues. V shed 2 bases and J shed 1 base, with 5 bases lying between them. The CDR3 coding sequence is TGTGCCAGCAGTTTAGGGGCCCAAGAGACCCAGTACTTC. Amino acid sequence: CASSLGAQETQYF. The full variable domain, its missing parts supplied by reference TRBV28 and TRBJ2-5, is DVKVTQSSRYLVKRTGEKVFLECVQDMDHENMFWYRQDPGLGLRLIYFSYDVKMKEKGDIPEGYSVSREKKERFSLILESASTNQTSMYLCASSLGAQETQYFGPGTRLLVL.

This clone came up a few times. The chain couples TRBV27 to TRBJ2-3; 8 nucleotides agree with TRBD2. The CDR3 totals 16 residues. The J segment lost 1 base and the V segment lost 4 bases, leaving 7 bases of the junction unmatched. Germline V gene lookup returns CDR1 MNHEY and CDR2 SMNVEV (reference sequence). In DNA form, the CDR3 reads TGTGCCAGCAGTTCCCTCCCAGCGGGAGGCACAGATACGCAGTATTTT. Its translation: CASSSLPAGGTDTQYF.

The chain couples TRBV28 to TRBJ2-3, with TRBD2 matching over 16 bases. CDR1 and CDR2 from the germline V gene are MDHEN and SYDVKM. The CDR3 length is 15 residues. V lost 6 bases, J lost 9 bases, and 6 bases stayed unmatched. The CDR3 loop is CASSPGLAGGGTQYF. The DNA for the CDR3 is TGTGCCAGCAGCCCGGGACTAGCGGGAGGGGGGACGCAGTATTTT.

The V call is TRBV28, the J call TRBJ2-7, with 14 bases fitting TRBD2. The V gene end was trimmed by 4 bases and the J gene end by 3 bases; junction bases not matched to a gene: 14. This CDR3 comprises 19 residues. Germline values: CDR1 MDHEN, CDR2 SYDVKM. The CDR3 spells CASSSPGQGTSGRVYEQYF. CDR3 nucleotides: TGTGCCAGCAGTTCTCCGGGACAGGGGACTAGCGGGAGAGTCTACGAGCAGTACTTC.

The CDR3 sequence: CASSLTRYQPQHF. DNA for the CDR3: TGTGCCAGCAGTTTGACTAGATATCAGCCCCAGCATTTT. This chain links TRBV27 with TRBJ1-5; no clear D gene. This CDR3 has 13 residues. V dropped 3 bases and J dropped 5 bases, with 8 bases sitting between them. The germline gives CDR1 MNHEY, CDR2 SMNVEV (reference sequence).

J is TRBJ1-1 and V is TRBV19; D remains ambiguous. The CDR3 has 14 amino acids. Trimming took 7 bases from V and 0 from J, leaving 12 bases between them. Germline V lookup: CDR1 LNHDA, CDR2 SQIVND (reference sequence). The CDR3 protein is CASTDPQMNTEAFF. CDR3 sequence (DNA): TGTGCCAGTACCGACCCACAGATGAACACTGAAGCTTTCTTT.

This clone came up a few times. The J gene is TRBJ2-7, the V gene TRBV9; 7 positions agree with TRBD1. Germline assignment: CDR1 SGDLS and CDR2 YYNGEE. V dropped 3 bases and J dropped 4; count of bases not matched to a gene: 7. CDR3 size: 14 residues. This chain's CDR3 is CASSDGPRGYEQYF. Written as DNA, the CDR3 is TGTGCCAGCAGCGACGGCCCCAGGGGGTACGAGCAGTACTTC.

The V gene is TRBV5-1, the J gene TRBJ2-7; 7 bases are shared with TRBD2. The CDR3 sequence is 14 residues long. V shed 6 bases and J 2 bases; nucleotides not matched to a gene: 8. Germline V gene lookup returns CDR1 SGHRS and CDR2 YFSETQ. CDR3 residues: CASKNLAAPYEQYF. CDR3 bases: TGCGCCAGCAAGAACCTAGCGGCTCCCTACGAGCAGTACTTC.

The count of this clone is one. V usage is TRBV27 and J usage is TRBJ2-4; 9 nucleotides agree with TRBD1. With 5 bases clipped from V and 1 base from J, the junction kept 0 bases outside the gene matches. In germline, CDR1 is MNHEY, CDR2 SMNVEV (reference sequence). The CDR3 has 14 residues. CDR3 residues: CASSGQGAKNIQYF. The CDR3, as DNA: TGTGCCAGCAGTGGACAGGGGGCCAAAAACATTCAGTACTTC.

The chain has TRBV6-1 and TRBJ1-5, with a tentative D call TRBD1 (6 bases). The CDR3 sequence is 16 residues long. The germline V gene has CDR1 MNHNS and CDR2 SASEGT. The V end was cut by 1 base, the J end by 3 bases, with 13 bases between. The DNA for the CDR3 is TGTGCCAGCAGTGAAGTAGGGGCAGGGGTCAATCAGCCCCAGCATTTT. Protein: CASSEVGAGVNQPQHF.

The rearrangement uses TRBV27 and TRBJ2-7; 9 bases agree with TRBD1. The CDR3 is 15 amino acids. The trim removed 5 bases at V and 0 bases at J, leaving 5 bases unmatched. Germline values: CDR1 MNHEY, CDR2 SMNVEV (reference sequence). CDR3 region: CASSPRDRASYEQYF. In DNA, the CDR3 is TGTGCCAGCAGTCCACGGGACAGGGCCTCCTACGAGCAGTACTTC.

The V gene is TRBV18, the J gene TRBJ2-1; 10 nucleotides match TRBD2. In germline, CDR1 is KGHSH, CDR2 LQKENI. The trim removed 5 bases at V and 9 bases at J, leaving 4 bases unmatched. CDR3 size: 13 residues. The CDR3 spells CASSWKREGEQFF. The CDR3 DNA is TGTGCCAGCTCATGGAAGCGGGAGGGTGAGCAGTTCTTC. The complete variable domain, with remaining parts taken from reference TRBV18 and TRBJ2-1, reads NAGVMQNPRHLVRRRGQEARLRCSPMKGHSHVYWYRQLPEEGLKFMVYLQKENIIDESGMPKERFSAEFPKEGPSILRIQQVVRGDSAAYFCASSWKREGEQFFGPGTRLTVL.

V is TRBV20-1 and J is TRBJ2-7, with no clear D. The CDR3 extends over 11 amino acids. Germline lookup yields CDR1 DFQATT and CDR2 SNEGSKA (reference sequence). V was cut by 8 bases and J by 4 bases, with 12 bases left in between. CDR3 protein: CSLRKVYEQYF. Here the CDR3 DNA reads TGCAGTCTCAGGAAAGTGTACGAGCAGTACTTC.

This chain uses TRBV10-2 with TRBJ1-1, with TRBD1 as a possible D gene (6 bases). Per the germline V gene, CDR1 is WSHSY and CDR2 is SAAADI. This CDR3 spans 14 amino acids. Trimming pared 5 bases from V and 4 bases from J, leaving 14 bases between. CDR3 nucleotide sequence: TGCGCCAGCAGTTACGACAGGCTGGGCACTGAAGCTTTCTTT. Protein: CASSYDRLGTEAFF.

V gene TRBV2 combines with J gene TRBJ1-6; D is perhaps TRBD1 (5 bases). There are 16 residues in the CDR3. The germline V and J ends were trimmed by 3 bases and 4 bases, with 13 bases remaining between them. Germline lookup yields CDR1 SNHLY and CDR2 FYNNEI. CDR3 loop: CASSETDLVYNSPLHF. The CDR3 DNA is TGTGCCAGCAGTGAGACAGATTTAGTATATAATTCACCCCTCCACTTT.

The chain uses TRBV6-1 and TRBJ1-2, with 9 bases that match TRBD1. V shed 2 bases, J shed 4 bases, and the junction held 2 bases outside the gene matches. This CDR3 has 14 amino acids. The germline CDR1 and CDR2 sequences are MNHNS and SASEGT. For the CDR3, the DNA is TGTGCCAGCAGTGAAAGGACAGGGGTCTATGGCTACACCTTC. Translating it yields CASSERTGVYGYTF.

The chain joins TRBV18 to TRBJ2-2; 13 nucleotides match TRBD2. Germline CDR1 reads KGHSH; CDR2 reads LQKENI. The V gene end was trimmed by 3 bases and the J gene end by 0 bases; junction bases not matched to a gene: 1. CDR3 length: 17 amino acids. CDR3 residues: CASSPGLAGTNTGELFF. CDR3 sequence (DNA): TGTGCCAGCTCACCGGGACTAGCGGGAACGAACACCGGGGAGCTGTTTTTT. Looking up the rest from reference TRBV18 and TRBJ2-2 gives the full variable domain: NAGVMQNPRHLVRRRGQEARLRCSPMKGHSHVYWYRQLPEEGLKFMVYLQKENIIDESGMPKERFSAEFPKEGPSILRIQQVVRGDSAAYFCASSPGLAGTNTGELFFGEGSRLTVL.

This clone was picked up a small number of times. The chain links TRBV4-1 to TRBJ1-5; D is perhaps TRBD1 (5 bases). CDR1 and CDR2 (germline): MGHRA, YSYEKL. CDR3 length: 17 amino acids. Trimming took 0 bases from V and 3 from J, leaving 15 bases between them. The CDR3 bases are TGCGCCAGCAGCCAAGATAAAACGGCAGGGTCCAATCAGCCCCAGCATTTT. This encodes CASSQDKTAGSNQPQHF.

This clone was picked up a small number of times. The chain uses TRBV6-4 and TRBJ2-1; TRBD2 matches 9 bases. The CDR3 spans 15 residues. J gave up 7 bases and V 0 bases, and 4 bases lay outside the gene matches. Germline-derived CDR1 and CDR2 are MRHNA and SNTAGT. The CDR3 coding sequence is TGTGCCAGCAGTGACTCGTATAGCGGGAGTAATGAGCAGTTCTTC. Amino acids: CASSDSYSGSNEQFF.

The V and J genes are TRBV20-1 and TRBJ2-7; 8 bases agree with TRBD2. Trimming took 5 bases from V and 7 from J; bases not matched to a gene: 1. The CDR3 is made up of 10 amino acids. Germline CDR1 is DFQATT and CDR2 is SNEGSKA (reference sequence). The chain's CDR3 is CSAREGEQYF. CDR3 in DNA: TGCAGTGCTCGGGAGGGGGAGCAGTACTTC.

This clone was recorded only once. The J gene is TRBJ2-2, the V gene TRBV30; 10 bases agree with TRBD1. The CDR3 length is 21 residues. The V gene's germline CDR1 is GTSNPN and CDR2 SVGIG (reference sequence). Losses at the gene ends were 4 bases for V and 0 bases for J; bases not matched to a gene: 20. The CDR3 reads CAWKGAPRGTGVKTNTGELFF. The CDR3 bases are TGTGCCTGGAAGGGGGCCCCCCGGGGGACAGGGGTTAAGACGAACACCGGGGAGCTGTTTTTT.